Presented here are 20 T cell receptor beta chains from one specimen sequenced in a study of cytomegalovirus exposure and HLA in healthy donors. The PCR ran on 60 Vbeta and 13 Jbeta primers. Produced via immunoSEQ multiplex PCR; TCRdb's table is partial and in-frame only. Seen here are 110,000 to 150,000 clones, more than 75% observed once, and the top ten hold roughly 2.9%. Sequenced sample: PBMCs. The origin of the receptors is a female donor in good health and CMV-seronegative.

The chain has TRBV7-2 and TRBJ1-3; D gene uncertain. This CDR3 has 15 residues. V lost 3 bases and J lost 4, with 13 bases in between. Germline lookup yields CDR1 SGHTA and CDR2 FQGNSA. CDR3 sequence reads: CASSFRLFYGNTIYF. The CDR3 DNA follows: TGTGCCAGCAGCTTCAGGTTGTTCTACGGAAACACCATATATTTT.

The chain's CDR3 is CASSVGGFDQPQHF. In DNA form, the CDR3 reads TGTGCCAGCAGCGTAGGGGGCTTCGATCAGCCCCAGCATTTT. J is TRBJ1-5 and V is TRBV9; maybe TRBD1 (5 bases). The CDR3 runs to 14 residues. Trimming shortened V by 0 bases and J by 5 bases, and 9 bases separated the two germline ends. CDR1 and CDR2 from the germline V gene are SGDLS and YYNGEE.

J is TRBJ1-2 and V is TRBV19, with a weak D call TRBD1 (6 bases). The V and J ends lost 3 bases and 7 bases respectively, with 15 bases between them. Germline V gene sequence: CDR1 LNHDA, CDR2 SQIVND (reference sequence). CDR3 length equals 14 residues. Here the CDR3 DNA reads TGTGCCAGTAGTATCGCCAGGGGCGCGTTTGGCTACACCTTC. Protein sequence: CASSIARGAFGYTF.

Details on this clone: One end of the junction fails to match germline, which may point to a read error. The rearrangement joins TRBV7-9 to TRBJ1-2; D not certain. This CDR3 contains 14 residues. Germline V CDR1 and CDR2: SEHNR, FQNEAQ (reference sequence). CDR3: CASSLPAGRSGYPF. The CDR3 DNA sequence: TGTGCCAGCAGCTTGCCCGCGGGTCGTAGTGGCTACCCCTTC.

The chain has TRBV4-2 and TRBJ2-2; TRBD2 agrees at 7 bases. This CDR3 has 16 residues. Unmatched junction bases numbered 6, after V lost 0 bases and J lost 5 bases. Germline lookup yields CDR1 LGHNA and CDR2 YNFKEQ. CDR3 in amino acids: CASSQDWSGATGELFF. CDR3 DNA: TGTGCCAGCAGCCAAGATTGGAGCGGGGCTACCGGGGAGCTGTTTTTT.

This clone turned up a few times. This sequence joins TRBV6-1 and TRBJ1-1; D may be TRBD1 (5 bases). Trimming stripped 6 bases from V and 3 bases from J, with 17 bases between. From germline, CDR1 is MNHNS and CDR2 SASEGT. The CDR3 is 15 residues long. As DNA, the CDR3 is TGTGCCAGCAGCGAGTCGGTGGGGGGGTACACTGAAGCTTTCTTT. Amino acids: CASSESVGGYTEAFF.

The genes are TRBV19 and TRBJ1-4; maybe TRBD1 (5 bases). Germline assignment: CDR1 LNHDA and CDR2 SQIVND (reference sequence). Between the trimmed V and J ends, which lost 6 bases and 8 bases, there was a span of 13 bases. This CDR3 region has 13 residues. CDR3 loop: CASRQVLGEKLFF. The CDR3 region has the DNA TGTGCCAGTAGACAGGTCCTAGGGGAAAAACTGTTTTTT.

V gene TRBV9 combines with J gene TRBJ2-1, with D perhaps matching TRBD1 (5 bases). V was trimmed by 0 bases and J by 7 bases, leaving 11 bases between them. Germline loops: CDR1 SGDLS, CDR2 YYNGEE. The CDR3 runs 14 residues. DNA of the CDR3: TGTGCCAGCAGCGTAGATTCAGGGTTGAATGAGCAGTTCTTC. Protein: CASSVDSGLNEQFF.

The chain carries TRBV9 and TRBJ1-3, with 10 bases matching TRBD1. The J segment lost 6 bases and the V segment lost 3 bases, leaving 3 bases of the junction unmatched. Germline CDR1 and CDR2: SGDLS and YYNGEE. The CDR3 totals 14 residues. CDR3 residues: CASSAGTGVNTIYF. The DNA of the CDR3 is TGTGCCAGCAGCGCTGGGACAGGGGTAAACACCATATATTTT.

The chain is built from TRBV5-1 and TRBJ2-4, with 7 bases identical to TRBD1. Trimming took 0 bases from V and 5 from J; bases not matched to a gene: 8. Germline V gene sequence: CDR1 SGHRS, CDR2 YFSETQ. There are 16 residues in the CDR3. The CDR3 loop is CASSLAGTDIQNIQYF. The CDR3 DNA reads TGCGCCAGCAGCTTGGCCGGGACAGACATACAAAACATTCAGTACTTC.

This chain links TRBV5-1 with TRBJ1-2; 7 bases map to TRBD1. CDR1 and CDR2 from the germline V gene are SGHRS and YFSETQ. The junction had 12 bases not matched to a gene; V was cut back by 4 bases and J by 6 bases. The CDR3 consists of 15 residues. In DNA form, the CDR3 reads TGCGCCAGCAGCCCACCGACAGGGTTAGTCGATGGCTACACCTTC. Translated: CASSPPTGLVDGYTF.

The chain is built from TRBV6-1 and TRBJ2-2, with TRBD1 matching 10 bases. V shed 6 bases, J shed 7 bases, and the junction held 8 bases outside the gene matches. CDR1 MNHNS and CDR2 SASEGT come from the germline V gene. The CDR3 extends over 15 amino acids. Here the CDR3 DNA reads TGTGCCAGCAGGGACTGGGACAGGGGCTTCGGGGAGCTGTTTTTT. As protein: CASRDWDRGFGELFF.

This chain joins TRBV28 and TRBJ2-7, with D perhaps TRBD2 (6 bases). V lost 3 bases, J lost 1 base, and 16 bases lay in between. This CDR3 contains 16 residues. CDR1 MDHEN and CDR2 SYDVKM come from the germline V gene. CDR3 loop: CASSLRGRVGSYEQYF. The DNA of the CDR3 is TGTGCCAGCAGTTTGCGGGGCCGGGTGGGATCCTACGAGCAGTACTTC.

Concerning this clone itself: One end of the junction is discordant with germline, which a read error may explain. The chain recombines TRBV30 with TRBJ1-2; D is possibly TRBD1 (5 bases). The V gene's germline CDR1 is GTSNPN and CDR2 SVGIG (reference sequence). This CDR3 spans 13 amino acids. The CDR3 DNA follows: TGTGCCTGGGAGCCGGGGGATCGGTTAGGCTACCCCTTC. As protein: CAWEPGDRLGYPF.

This CDR3 is CASSINTPGPSNQPQHF. CDR3 in DNA: TGTGCCAGTAGTATTAATACTCCAGGGCCAAGCAATCAGCCCCAGCATTTT. The chain employs TRBV19 and TRBJ1-5, with D possibly being TRBD1 (5 bases). V lost 3 bases, J lost 1 base, and 16 bases lay in between. Germline lookup yields CDR1 LNHDA and CDR2 SQIVND (reference sequence). CDR3 size: 17 residues.

This chain links TRBV6-1 with TRBJ2-7; a possible D gene is TRBD1 (6 bases). CDR1 and CDR2 from the germline V gene are MNHNS and SASEGT. Deletions cut 6 bases from V and 2 bases from J, with 17 bases between. This CDR3 has 15 amino acids. For the CDR3, the DNA is TGTGCCAGCAGCGGAACTACAGGGAACCCCTACGAGCAGTACTTC. It translates to CASSGTTGNPYEQYF.

The chain links TRBV28 to TRBJ2-7; 7 bases align to TRBD1. The V and J ends lost 6 bases and 6 bases, in that order; junction bases with no gene match: 11. This CDR3 is built from 14 residues. The germline gives CDR1 MDHEN, CDR2 SYDVKM. The chain's CDR3 is CASRHGTDLREQYF. CDR3 nucleotides: TGTGCCAGCAGGCACGGGACAGACCTACGCGAGCAGTACTTC.

The chain recombines TRBV4-3 with TRBJ2-1, with 8 bases lining up with TRBD2. Germline trimming cut 3 bases from V and 4 bases from J; bases unmatched to any gene: 8. Germline assignment: CDR1 LGHNA and CDR2 YSLEER. The CDR3 runs 16 residues. The CDR3 loop reads CASSQATGLGYNEQFF. In DNA form, the CDR3 reads TGCGCCAGCAGCCAGGCAACGGGACTAGGGTACAATGAGCAGTTCTTC.

This sequence joins TRBV30 and TRBJ1-6; D ambiguous. This CDR3 spans 13 amino acids. The germline V and J ends were trimmed by 1 base and 5 bases, with 6 bases remaining between them. From germline, CDR1 is GTSNPN and CDR2 SVGIG (reference sequence). The CDR3 loop is CAWSGADNSPLHF. The CDR3 DNA sequence: TGTGCCTGGAGTGGAGCCGATAATTCACCCCTCCACTTT.

This chain joins TRBV30 and TRBJ1-6; 9 nucleotides line up with TRBD1. The CDR3 runs 17 residues. Germline V gene data show CDR1 as GTSNPN and CDR2 as SVGIG (reference sequence). Germline trimming cut 8 bases from V and 7 bases from J; bases unmatched to any gene: 18. CDR3 loop: CAAPGQGLMEENSPLHF. CDR3 bases: TGTGCCGCCCCGGGACAGGGCCTTATGGAGGAGAATTCACCCCTCCACTTT. The whole variable domain, filled in from reference TRBV30 and TRBJ1-6, reads SQTIHQWPATLVQPVGSPLSLECTVEGTSNPNLYWYRQAAGRGLQLLFYSVGIGQISSEVPQNLSASRPQDRQFILSSKKLLLSDSGFYLCAAPGQGLMEENSPLHFGNGTRLTVT.